The T cell receptor beta chain under discussion was sequenced for a study of post-analysis software for immune sequencing data. Findings and limits, study-wide: TRBV5-6, TRBV5-1 and TRBV20-1 were among several TRBV segments more frequent in patients than controls. The study found significantly lower normalized Chao1 diversity in multiple sclerosis patients than in controls. Samples prepared in the same batch strongly co-clustered by F measure.

Unique molecular identifiers were built into the TCR beta cDNA libraries. T cells, about 0.95 to 10 million of them, yielded about 500,000 cDNA molecules. In TCRdb, the PCR reads were re-called with MiXCR into one record per CDR3 protein. The data contain hundreds of thousands of distinct CDR3 sequences, 30% of them singletons. For this clonotype: Its antigen is still unknown.

The CDR3 consists of 12 residues. V was cut by 3 bases and J by 7 bases, with 9 bases left in between. Looked up from germline, CDR1 is MNHEY and CDR2 is SMNVEV (reference sequence). The genes are TRBV27 and TRBJ1-2; D is possibly TRBD1 (5 bases). The sequencing sample was made of blood. The TCR originated in a girl between 5 and 17 years old with multiple sclerosis. CDR3 protein: CASSFLGGGYTF. The CDR3 bases are TGTGCCAGCAGTTTTTTGGGGGGTGGCTACACCTTC.